What follows is one T cell receptor beta chain and its context. This clone's antigen is unknown. The record has no base qualities; no much larger clone is one base away. Ophthalmopathy patients were characterized by moderately to severely active disease, a Clinical Activity Score of at least 3, a NOSPECS grade of at least 4, and a disease duration under 3 months. Patients with other autoimmune diseases, uncontrolled infections, pregnancy or lactation were excluded. Clinical symptoms, serum thyroxine, TRAb, thyroid ultrasound and orbital computed tomography formed the basis of the diagnosis. Ficoll-Paque density gradient centrifugation was used to isolate PBMCs from around 9.1 ml of fresh peripheral blood. Total RNA was extracted using Trizol reagent, and RNA quality was checked on an Agilent 2100 Bioanalyzer. The data were taken from a study of Graves' ophthalmopathy and Graves' hyperthyroidism (dated by TCRdb to the late 2010s). Describing the broader study: Peripheral blood was collected before any treatment was given, at the time of initial diagnosis. The study used TCR beta repertoire signatures to distinguish Graves' ophthalmopathy from Graves' hyperthyroidism and to predict progression to ophthalmopathy. In total, around 140 blood samples were TCR-sequenced: 40 to 45 ophthalmopathy, some 75 hyperthyroidism and roughly 17 hyperthyroidism-to-ophthalmopathy patients. To explore V-J signatures that distinguish ophthalmopathy from hyperthyroidism, a discovery set of 95 to 100 patients was enrolled, made up of more than 40 with ophthalmopathy and 57 with stable hyperthyroidism. The independent validation cohort included around 19 hyperthyroidism patients plus 17 patients who later progressed from hyperthyroidism to ophthalmopathy. In roughly 6 hyperthyroidism patients, T-cell repertoires of thyroid tissue and blood were compared. Once sampling was done, hyperthyroidism patients were given methimazole at a starting dose of 30 mg daily, while ophthalmopathy patients were given high-dose intravenous methylprednisolone.

The full study reports these points: In cross-validation, the 13-signature model distinguished ophthalmopathy from stable hyperthyroidism with about 90% sensitivity and 81.08% specificity, while in the test set the corresponding values were around 79% and 71%. In validation, the model predicted ophthalmopathy progression with about 71% sensitivity and about 77% specificity; around twelve predicted patients were CT-confirmed with GO in a median of approximately 6.5 months. Most of the expanded thyroid clonotypes with a frequency above 0.001 were also detected in blood, and it was suggested that the thyroid immune response may be reflected by blood repertoires. Sample size was not predetermined statistically, and investigators were not blinded to group allocation.

For repertoire sequencing, the TCR beta CDR3 regions were amplified from RNA transcripts. HTBI primers and the Qiagen OneStep RT-PCR kit were used in a first-round RT-PCR, which was followed by a second-round multiplex PCR, size selection and purification. Libraries were sequenced on an Illumina HiSeq2000 using paired-end 100 bp reads. As for the original processing: SOAPnuke was used for read processing, and reads with adapters, uncalled bases, a mean Phred below 15, or no exact constant-primer or identifier match were discarded. High-quality paired reads were merged with COPE v1.2.5. Each unique nucleotide sequence was treated as a clonotype, and MiTCR v1.1 was used to align the clonotypes to the IMGT TRB V, D and J references. The analysis was limited to V-J combinations with a frequency above 0.0001, which together covered 99.2% of the repertoires. A TCR clonal expansion and chaos score per V-J combination was defined as the ratio of F50 clonal expansion to chaos observed in the TCRdist matrix. Welch's t-statistics and random forest were used to reduce the features to 10 to 15 V-J combinations, which were then used as input to a naive Bayes classifier. The Morisita-Horn index was used to measure how similar the thyroid and blood repertoires were. TCRdb's own reprocessing of the public reads used fastp at Q25 and MiXCR and kept productive beta chains. Each entry is one CDR3 protein sequence, shown with its most common DNA and genes. Clone size and V and J calls follow TCRdb, not the original study. The sample includes hundreds of thousands of distinct CDR3 sequences, with about 40% observed a single time. The top ten hold 3% to 4% of the sample.

As encoded in the germline V gene (reference sequence), CDR1 is LGHDT while CDR2 is YNNKEL. Trimming takes 4 bases off V and 5 bases off J; junction bases not matched to a gene: 2. From the cysteine through the valine, the CDR3 covers 12 amino acids. Only CDR3 DNA is held: 36 bases, read in frame from base 1. The chain is assembled from TRBV3-1 and TRBJ2-7, and TRBD1 matches 7 of the central bases. The sample was peripheral blood. This clonotype was obtained from an adult man with Graves' ophthalmopathy. The CDR3 has the sequence CASSLTGNEQYV. DNA sequence: TGTGCCAGCAGCCTGACAGGGAACGAGCAGTACGTC.